One sample yielded the 29 T cell receptor beta chains listed below, sequenced in a study of shared clonotypes between healthy human individuals. CD45RO-negative CD8 cells positively selected for CCR7 made up the naive population, which excluded terminally differentiated effector memory CD45RA+ cells. Clones were read by immunoSEQ multiplex PCR, and TCRdb kept only the in-frame ones, dropping some. The table shows roughly 570,000 clones, with about 98% occurring only once. Sample: naive CD8+ T cells sorted from blood. These receptors all come from a young man in good health.

The chain links TRBV7-9 to TRBJ2-7; TRBD2 is a possible D gene (5 bases). The CDR3 consists of 17 residues. Germline V CDR1 and CDR2: SEHNR, FQNEAQ (reference sequence). V lost 2 bases and J lost 3, with 20 bases in between. CDR3 DNA: TGTGCCAGCAGCTTACTACCTTCCCGGGAAACGGTCTACGAGCAGTACTTC. Translation gives CASSLLPSRETVYEQYF.

The chain couples TRBV10-2 to TRBJ2-7, with a tentative D call TRBD1 (6 bases). The germline gives CDR1 WSHSY, CDR2 SAAADI. The CDR3 extends over 15 amino acids. Trimming pared 8 bases from V and 3 bases from J, leaving 20 bases between. The CDR3 reads CASLAPQGTDYEQYF. In DNA form, the CDR3 reads TGCGCCAGCTTGGCCCCCCAGGGGACGGACTACGAGCAGTACTTC.

The gene calls are TRBV7-9 and TRBJ2-3; 9 bases line up with TRBD2. This CDR3 has 16 residues. The germline V gene has CDR1 SEHNR and CDR2 FQNEAQ (reference sequence). J lost 2 bases, V lost 2 bases, and 5 bases had no gene match. The CDR3 region is CASSLPTSGPTDTQYF. The CDR3 DNA reads as TGTGCCAGCAGCTTACCGACTAGCGGACCCACAGATACGCAGTATTTT.

The rearrangement uses TRBV5-6 and TRBJ2-1; no firm D call. Germline V gene data show CDR1 as SGHDT and CDR2 as YYEEEE. This CDR3 comprises 12 residues. V was trimmed by 0 bases and J by 12 bases, leaving 10 bases between them. The CDR3: CASSLADGMQFF. CDR3 DNA: TGTGCCAGCAGCTTGGCCGACGGAATGCAGTTCTTC.

This clone was recorded only once. This specimen includes other DNA sequences encoding the same CDR3. The chain carries TRBV27 and TRBJ2-7; TRBD1 agrees at 7 bases. The CDR3 length is 14 residues. CDR1 is MNHEY and CDR2 is SMNVEV in the germline V gene (reference sequence). Trimming cost V 5 bases and J 3 bases; bases outside gene matches: 7. DNA for the CDR3: TGTGCCAGCAGTCTGACAGGGCTAGGCTACGAGCAGTACTTC. This encodes CASSLTGLGYEQYF.

The chain employs TRBV28 and TRBJ2-7, with TRBD2 matching 10 bases. CDR3 length: 18 residues. Germline CDR1 is MDHEN and CDR2 is SYDVKM. Trimming cost V 1 base and J 4 bases; bases outside gene matches: 13. CDR3 sequence (DNA): TGTGCCAGCAGTTTATATTCGGGTGTAGCGGGAGGCGGTTACGAGCAGTACTTC. It yields the protein CASSLYSGVAGGGYEQYF.

The CDR3 here is CASSQRGVWQFF. For the CDR3, the DNA is TGTGCCAGCAGCCAACGGGGAGTGTGGCAGTTCTTC. The chain is built from TRBV14 and TRBJ2-1, with a possible D match to TRBD2 (5 bases). The V end lost 2 bases, the J end lost 12 bases, and 11 bases lay between the germline ends. CDR3 size: 12 residues. Looked up from germline, CDR1 is SGHDN and CDR2 is FVKESK. Drawing the rest from reference TRBV14 and TRBJ2-1, the complete variable domain is EAGVTQFPSHSVIEKGQTVTLRCDPISGHDNLYWYRRVMGKEIKFLLHFVKESKQDESGMPNNRFLAERTGGTYSTLKVQPAELEDSGVYFCASSQRGVWQFFGPGTRLTVL.

The table lists this clone with a count of one. The chain combines TRBV27 with TRBJ1-2; TRBD1 might be the D (5 bases). Germline lookup yields CDR1 MNHEY and CDR2 SMNVEV (reference sequence). Trimming shortened V by 3 bases and J by 3 bases, and 23 bases separated the two germline ends. The CDR3 runs 18 residues. The DNA for the CDR3 is TGTGCCAGCAGTTTGACAGCTAACTTGCGTCTTCTCGACTATGGCTACACCTTC. Translation gives CASSLTANLRLLDYGYTF.

This chain connects TRBV2 to TRBJ2-5, with 9 positions matching TRBD1. Germline V gene sequence: CDR1 SNHLY, CDR2 FYNNEI. The CDR3 loop spans 17 amino acids. The trim removed 0 bases at V and 5 bases at J, leaving 10 bases unmatched. In nucleotides, the CDR3 is TGTGCCAGCAGTGAAGCCCCCGGGACAGGGTTGCAGGAGACCCAGTACTTC. It codes for CASSEAPGTGLQETQYF.

Concerning this clone itself: Additional DNA sequences in this sample encode the identical CDR3. The V and J genes are TRBV10-3 and TRBJ2-7; no reliable D call. Trimming removed 0 bases at V and 4 bases at J, with 4 bases between. The CDR3 covers 12 residues. The germline gives CDR1 ENHRY, CDR2 SYGVKD. The CDR3 DNA is TGTGCCATCAGTGAGTCCGGATACGAGCAGTACTTC. Its protein is CAISESGYEQYF.

This chain uses TRBV27 with TRBJ2-3; D remains ambiguous. The CDR3 loop spans 11 amino acids. The germline V and J ends were trimmed by 7 bases and 6 bases, with 8 bases remaining between them. Germline-derived CDR1 and CDR2 are MNHEY and SMNVEV (reference sequence). The CDR3 DNA is TGTGCCAGCATCACACACGATACGCAGTATTTT. Protein product: CASITHDTQYF.

The chain recombines TRBV4-1 with TRBJ2-7; 9 nucleotides align to TRBD1. The J segment lost 3 bases and the V segment lost 4 bases, leaving 7 bases of the junction unmatched. The CDR3 is 15 amino acids. Germline V gene sequence: CDR1 MGHRA, CDR2 YSYEKL. The CDR3 spells CASSLGGTGFYEQYF. CDR3 nucleotide sequence: TGCGCCAGCAGCCTAGGGGGGACAGGGTTCTACGAGCAGTACTTC.

This CDR3 reads CASSFSIFGSYEQYF. In nucleotides, the CDR3 is TGTGCCAGCAGCTTTTCAATTTTCGGCTCCTACGAGCAGTACTTC. The rearrangement links TRBV11-1 to TRBJ2-7; D is undetermined. CDR1 SGHAT and CDR2 FQDESV come from the germline V gene (reference sequence). The CDR3 runs to 15 residues. Trimming cost V 3 bases and J 0 bases, with 12 bases left between them.

The V call is TRBV29-1, the J call TRBJ2-2; D is undetermined. From germline, CDR1 is SQVTM and CDR2 ANQGSEA. The CDR3 totals 11 residues. Trimming removed 5 bases from V and 3 bases from J, with 4 bases in between. The CDR3 DNA sequence: TGCAGCGTTAGTGACACCGGGGAGCTGTTTTTT. It encodes CSVSDTGELFF.

The chain is built from TRBV7-7 and TRBJ2-1; 7 bases fit TRBD1. The trim removed 5 bases at V and 6 bases at J, leaving 7 bases unmatched. The CDR3 length is 14 residues. Germline CDR1 SSHAT, CDR2 FNYEAQ (reference sequence). The CDR3 DNA sequence: TGTGCCAGCAGCCGACAGGGATGGTCCAATGAGCAGTTCTTC. Its translation: CASSRQGWSNEQFF.

The J gene is TRBJ1-2, the V gene TRBV14; tentative D call: TRBD1 (5 bases). Trimming took off 1 base at V and 4 bases at J, with 7 bases between the two ends. CDR3 size: 13 residues. Germline assignment: CDR1 SGHDN and CDR2 FVKESK. DNA of the CDR3: TGTGCCAGCAGCCAAGGGGGGACCTATGGCTACACCTTC. It codes for CASSQGGTYGYTF. The variable domain in full, completed from reference TRBV14 and TRBJ1-2, reads EAGVTQFPSHSVIEKGQTVTLRCDPISGHDNLYWYRRVMGKEIKFLLHFVKESKQDESGMPNNRFLAERTGGTYSTLKVQPAELEDSGVYFCASSQGGTYGYTFGSGTRLTVV.

This clone was seen just once. CDR3 bases: TGTGCCAGCAGTAATGCAGGGAGCACAGATACGCAGTATTTT. This sequence encodes CASSNAGSTDTQYF. The V call is TRBV27, the J call TRBJ2-3, with TRBD1 as a possible D gene (5 bases). Germline CDR1 and CDR2: MNHEY and SMNVEV (reference sequence). The CDR3 is 14 amino acids. V shed 5 bases and J shed 0 bases, with 9 bases lying between them.

J is TRBJ1-4 and V is TRBV6-5; maybe TRBD1 (5 bases). CDR3 size: 12 residues. From germline, CDR1 is MNHEY and CDR2 SVGAGI. V lost 6 bases and J 8 bases, leaving 10 bases between the germline ends. CDR3 region: CASSRAREKLFF. CDR3 nucleotide sequence: TGTGCCAGCAGCAGGGCTCGCGAAAAACTGTTTTTT.

This clone was seen a single time. The chain employs TRBV14 and TRBJ2-5; D may be TRBD1 (6 bases). V lost 1 base, J lost 1 base, and 7 bases lay in between. This CDR3 spans 14 amino acids. CDR1 is SGHDN and CDR2 is FVKESK in the germline V gene. This CDR3 is CASSQGTAQETQYF. The CDR3 region has the DNA TGTGCCAGCAGCCAAGGGACAGCCCAAGAGACCCAGTACTTC.

The chain joins TRBV10-2 to TRBJ2-7; 7 bases are shared with TRBD1. V was clipped by 1 base and J by 3 bases; unmatched bases: 0. Looked up from germline, CDR1 is WSHSY and CDR2 is SAAADI. The CDR3 covers 13 residues. The CDR3 spells CASSEYRGYEQYF. The CDR3 bases are TGCGCCAGCAGTGAGTACAGGGGCTACGAGCAGTACTTC.

The chain joins TRBV12-5 to TRBJ2-1, with TRBD2 matching 9 bases. The CDR3 has 19 residues. The J segment lost 6 bases and the V segment lost 6 bases, leaving 21 bases of the junction unmatched. Germline V gives CDR1 LGHNT, CDR2 FRNRAP. CDR3 DNA: TGTGCTAGTGGCGGATCGACTAGCGGCCTCCGGGCTTCGTTCAATGAGCAGTTCTTC. Amino acid sequence: CASGGSTSGLRASFNEQFF.

The CDR3 coding sequence is TGCAGCGTTCTCTTGGCCCGCTCCTACGAGCAGTACTTC. Translating gives CSVLLARSYEQYF. The rearrangement uses TRBV29-1 and TRBJ2-7; D call uncertain. The CDR3 is 13 amino acids. Germline CDR1 reads SQVTM; CDR2 reads ANQGSEA. Trimming stripped 5 bases from V and 0 bases from J, with 11 bases between.

CDR3 sequence reads: CASSVVMADTQYF. The CDR3 DNA sequence: TGTGCCAGCAGCGTAGTAATGGCAGATACGCAGTATTTT. This chain connects TRBV9 to TRBJ2-3; D call uncertain. Germline V gives CDR1 SGDLS, CDR2 YYNGEE. CDR3 length: 13 amino acids. Trimming left V 0 bases short and J 4 bases short, with 6 bases between. Using reference TRBV9 and TRBJ2-3 for the parts outside the CDR3, the full variable domain is DSGVTQTPKHLITATGQRVTLRCSPRSGDLSVYWYQQSLDQGLQFLIQYYNGEERAKGNILERFSAQQFPDLHSELNLSSLELGDSALYFCASSVVMADTQYFGPGTRLTVL.

V usage is TRBV7-6 and J usage is TRBJ2-1, with 13 bases aligning to TRBD2. Looked up from germline, CDR1 is SGHVS and CDR2 is FNYEAQ. V shed 3 bases, J shed 0 bases, and the junction held 5 bases outside the gene matches. The CDR3 is made up of 18 amino acids. CDR3 DNA sequence: TGTGCCAGCAGCTTCGGACTAGCGGGAGACCCCTCCTACAATGAGCAGTTCTTC. This sequence encodes CASSFGLAGDPSYNEQFF.

About this clone: Other DNA sequences of this sample code for an identical CDR3. The chain links TRBV7-9 to TRBJ2-7; D remains ambiguous. CDR3 length: 12 amino acids. Germline assignment: CDR1 SEHNR and CDR2 FQNEAQ (reference sequence). Trimming stripped 3 bases from V and 1 base from J, with 4 bases between. The CDR3 DNA reads TGTGCCAGCAGCTTGGGGTCCTACGAGCAGTACTTC. Its translation: CASSLGSYEQYF. Full variable domain (missing parts from reference TRBV7-9 and TRBJ2-7): DTGVSQNPRHKITKRGQNVTFRCDPISEHNRLYWYRQTLGQGPEFLTYFQNEAQLEKSRLLSDRFSAERPKGSFSTLEIQRTEQGDSAMYLCASSLGSYEQYFGPGTRLTVT.

The chain has TRBV11-2 and TRBJ2-5; D is possibly TRBD1 (5 bases). This CDR3 comprises 15 residues. Trimming pared 6 bases from V and 2 bases from J, leaving 16 bases between. The germline V gene encodes CDR1 SGHAT and CDR2 FQNNGV. This chain's CDR3 is CASRALAGPQETQYF. The CDR3 DNA reads as TGTGCCAGCAGGGCGTTGGCAGGGCCACAAGAGACCCAGTACTTC. Full variable domain (remainder filled in from reference TRBV11-2 and TRBJ2-5): EAGVAQSPRYKIIEKRQSVAFWCNPISGHATLYWYQQILGQGPKLLIQFQNNGVVDDSQLPKDRFSAERLKGVDSTLKIQPAKLEDSAVYLCASRALAGPQETQYFGPGTRLLVL.

This chain joins TRBV7-9 and TRBJ1-2; D is undetermined. CDR3 length equals 17 residues. The ends were cut back, 5 bases at V and 0 bases at J, with 19 bases in the middle. Per germline, CDR1 SEHNR and CDR2 FQNEAQ (reference sequence). In DNA, the CDR3 is TGTGCCAGCAGCCCTAACCACGCGGGCCTAGCTAACTATGGCTACACCTTC. Its protein product is CASSPNHAGLANYGYTF.

The chain joins TRBV6-5 to TRBJ2-5, with D possibly being TRBD2 (5 bases). The CDR3 has 14 residues. Germline V gene sequence: CDR1 MNHEY, CDR2 SVGAGI. The V and J ends lost 2 bases and 1 base respectively, with 8 bases between them. As DNA, the CDR3 is TGTGCCAGCAGTTACCTTACTAGCCAAGAGACCCAGTACTTC. Translating gives CASSYLTSQETQYF.

The chain has TRBV7-2 and TRBJ1-1; unclear D gene. Germline V lookup: CDR1 SGHTA, CDR2 FQGNSA. With 0 bases removed from V and 5 bases from J, the gap between germline ends came to 10 bases. The length of the CDR3 is 14 residues. CDR3 coding DNA: TGTGCCAGCAGCTTAGCCGGGGAGGAGACTGAAGCTTTCTTT. Its translation is CASSLAGEETEAFF.